The 5 T cell receptor beta chains in this list originate from one sample, sequenced in a study of blood T cell repertoires in COVID-19. Data came from immunoSEQ multiplex PCR; TCRdb stores just in-frame clones and leaves some out. The sample holds about 220,000 clones; under 90% are singletons and the top ten take just under 20%. Sample: peripheral blood. The receptors come from a man aged 25-40 years with active or convalescent COVID-19.

The genes are TRBV27 and TRBJ2-3, with TRBD2 as a possible D gene (7 bases). Germline values: CDR1 MNHEY, CDR2 SMNVEV (reference sequence). This CDR3 has 16 residues. V was clipped by 5 bases and J by 7 bases, with 22 bases between them. The CDR3 DNA reads as TGTGCCAGCAGTCCCGGTGGGAGGGGGGCATGGAATACGCAGTATTTT. Amino acids: CASSPGGRGAWNTQYF.

This chain joins TRBV30 and TRBJ2-2, with TRBD2 matching 8 bases. Trimming cost V 3 bases and J 6 bases; bases outside gene matches: 6. The CDR3 sequence is 14 residues long. Germline values: CDR1 GTSNPN, CDR2 SVGIG (reference sequence). The CDR3 DNA sequence: TGTGCCTGGAGGTCAATAGCGGGATCCGGGGAGCTGTTTTTT. Encoded protein: CAWRSIAGSGELFF.

The genes are TRBV15 and TRBJ1-5, with 12 bases matching TRBD1. With V trimmed by 8 bases and J by 6 bases, 2 bases remained unmatched. Germline V gene sequence: CDR1 LNHNV, CDR2 YYDKDF (reference sequence). This CDR3 spans 13 amino acids. CDR3 coding DNA: TGTGCCACCGGGACAGGGGGCTCTCAGCCCCAGCATTTT. As protein: CATGTGGSQPQHF.

This chain uses TRBV18 with TRBJ1-1, with D maybe TRBD1 (5 bases). The germline gives CDR1 KGHSH, CDR2 LQKENI. This CDR3 has 13 amino acids. The germline V and J ends were trimmed by 4 bases and 7 bases, with 13 bases remaining between them. CDR3 bases: TGTGCCAGCTCACAAACAGGATACGTTGAAGCTTTCTTT. Translated, it gives CASSQTGYVEAFF. Looking up the rest from reference TRBV18 and TRBJ1-1 gives the full variable domain: NAGVMQNPRHLVRRRGQEARLRCSPMKGHSHVYWYRQLPEEGLKFMVYLQKENIIDESGMPKERFSAEFPKEGPSILRIQQVVRGDSAAYFCASSQTGYVEAFFGQGTRLTVV.

The chain recombines TRBV5-1 with TRBJ1-5; maybe TRBD1 (6 bases). Trimming removed 1 base at V and 6 bases at J, with 14 bases between. Germline V gene lookup returns CDR1 SGHRS and CDR2 YFSETQ. The CDR3 runs to 15 residues. The CDR3 DNA reads TGCGCCAGCAGCTTGACGGGGGGCTCGGGTCAGCCCCAGCATTTT. Translation gives CASSLTGGSGQPQHF.